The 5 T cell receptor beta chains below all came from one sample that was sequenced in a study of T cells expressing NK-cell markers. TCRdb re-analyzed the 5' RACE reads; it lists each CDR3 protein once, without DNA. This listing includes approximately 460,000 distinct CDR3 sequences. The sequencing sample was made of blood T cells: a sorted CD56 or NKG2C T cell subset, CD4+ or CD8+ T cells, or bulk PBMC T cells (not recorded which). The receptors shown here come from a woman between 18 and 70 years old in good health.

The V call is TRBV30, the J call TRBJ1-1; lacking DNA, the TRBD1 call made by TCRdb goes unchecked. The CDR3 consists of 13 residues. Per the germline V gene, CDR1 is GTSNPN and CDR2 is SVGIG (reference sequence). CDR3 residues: CAWDATENTEAFF.

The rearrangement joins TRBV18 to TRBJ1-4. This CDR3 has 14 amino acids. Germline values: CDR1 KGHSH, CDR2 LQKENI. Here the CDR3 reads CASSPGTMSEKLFF.

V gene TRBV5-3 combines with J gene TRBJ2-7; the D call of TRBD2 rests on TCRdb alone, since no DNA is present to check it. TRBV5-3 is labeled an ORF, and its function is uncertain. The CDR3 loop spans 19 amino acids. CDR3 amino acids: CARSLDRRLAVYGAYEQYF.

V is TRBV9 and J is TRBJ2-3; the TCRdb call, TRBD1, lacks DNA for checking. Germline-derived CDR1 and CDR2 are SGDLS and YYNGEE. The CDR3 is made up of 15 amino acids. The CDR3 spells CASSPGTGSSDTQYF.

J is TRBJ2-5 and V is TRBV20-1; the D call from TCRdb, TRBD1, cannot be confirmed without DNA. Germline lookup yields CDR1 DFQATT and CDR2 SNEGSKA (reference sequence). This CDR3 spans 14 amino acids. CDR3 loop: CSAPPSGFQETQYF.